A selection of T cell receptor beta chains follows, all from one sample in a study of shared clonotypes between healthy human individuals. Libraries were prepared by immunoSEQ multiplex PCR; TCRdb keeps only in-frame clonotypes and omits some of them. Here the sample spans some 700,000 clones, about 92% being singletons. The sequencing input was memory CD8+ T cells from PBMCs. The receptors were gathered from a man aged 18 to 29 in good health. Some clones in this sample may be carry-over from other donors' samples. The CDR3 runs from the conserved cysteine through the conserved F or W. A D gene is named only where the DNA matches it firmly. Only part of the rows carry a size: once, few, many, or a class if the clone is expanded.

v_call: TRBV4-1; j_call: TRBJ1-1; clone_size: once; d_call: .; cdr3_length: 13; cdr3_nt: TGCGCCAGCAGCCAAGAAAGATTCGGCATTTCTTTCTTT; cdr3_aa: CASSQERFGISFF
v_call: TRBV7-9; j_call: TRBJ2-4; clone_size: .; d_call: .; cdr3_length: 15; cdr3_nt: TGTGCCAGCAGCTCCCTCACTATAGGGGTGGACATTCAGTACTTC; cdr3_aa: CASSSLTIGVDIQYF
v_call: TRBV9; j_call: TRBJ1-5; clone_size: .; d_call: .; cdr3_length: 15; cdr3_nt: TGTGCCAGCAGCGTTTCCTCAGGGCTAGATCAGCCCCAGCATTTT; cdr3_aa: CASSVSSGLDQPQHF
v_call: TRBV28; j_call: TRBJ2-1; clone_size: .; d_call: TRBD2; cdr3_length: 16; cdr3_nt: TGTGCCAGCAGCCTACTAGCGGGAGGGCCCTACAATGAGCAGTTCTTC; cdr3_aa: CASSLLAGGPYNEQFF
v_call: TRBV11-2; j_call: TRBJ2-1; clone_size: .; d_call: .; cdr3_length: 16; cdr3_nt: TGTGCCAGCAGCTTAGGGATCGGCGCCTCCTACAATGAGCAGTTCTTC; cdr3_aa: CASSLGIGASYNEQFF
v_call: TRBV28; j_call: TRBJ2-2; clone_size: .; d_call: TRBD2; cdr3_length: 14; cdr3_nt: TGTGCCAGCCGCCCCCGGGGGGAGATCCGGGAGCTGTTTTTT; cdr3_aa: CASRPRGEIRELFF
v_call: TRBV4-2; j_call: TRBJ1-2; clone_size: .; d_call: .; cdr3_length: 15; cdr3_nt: TGTGCCAGCAGCCAAGCGGGCAGGGTTTCGGATGGCTACACCTTC; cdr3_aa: CASSQAGRVSDGYTF
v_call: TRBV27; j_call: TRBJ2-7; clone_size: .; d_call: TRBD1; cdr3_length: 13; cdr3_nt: TGTGCCAGCAGTTTTAACAGGGGGAGAGAGCAGTACTTC; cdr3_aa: CASSFNRGREQYF
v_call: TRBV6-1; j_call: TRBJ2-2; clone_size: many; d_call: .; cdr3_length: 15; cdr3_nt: TGTGCCAGCAGAGAGACCGGCGGCCTCACCGGGGAGCTGTTTTTT; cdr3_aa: CASRETGGLTGELFF
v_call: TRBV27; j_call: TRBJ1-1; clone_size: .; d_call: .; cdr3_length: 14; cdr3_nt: TGTGCCAGTAGGTACGGGGGTACTCACACTGAAGCTTTCTTT; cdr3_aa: CASRYGGTHTEAFF
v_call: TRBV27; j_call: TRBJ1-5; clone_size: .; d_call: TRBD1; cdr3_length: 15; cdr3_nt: TGTGCCAGCAGTATGTACAGGGGGGGCAATCAGCCCCAGCATTTT; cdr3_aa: CASSMYRGGNQPQHF
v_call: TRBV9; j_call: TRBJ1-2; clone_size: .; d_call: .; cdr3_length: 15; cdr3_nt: TGTGCCAGCAGCGTAGGGGGTAGAGCTAACTATGGCTACACCTTC; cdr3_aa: CASSVGGRANYGYTF
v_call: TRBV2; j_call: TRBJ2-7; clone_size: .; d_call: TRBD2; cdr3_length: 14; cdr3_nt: TGTGCCAGCAGTGAAGTTGGTCGGGGGGACGAGCAGTACTTC; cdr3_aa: CASSEVGRGDEQYF
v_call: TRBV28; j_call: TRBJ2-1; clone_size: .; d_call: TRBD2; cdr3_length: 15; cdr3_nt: TGTGCCAGCAGTTTGGCTAGCGGGAGGCTCAATGAGCAGTTCTTC; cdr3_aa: CASSLASGRLNEQFF
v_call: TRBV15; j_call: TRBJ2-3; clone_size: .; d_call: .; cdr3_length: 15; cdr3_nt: TGTGCCACCAGCAGAGTGGCCCTGGTCACAGATACGCAGTATTTT; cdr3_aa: CATSRVALVTDTQYF
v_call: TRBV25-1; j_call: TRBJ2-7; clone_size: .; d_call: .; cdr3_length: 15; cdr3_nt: TGTGCCAGCAGTGCACCCAATGCCCCCTCCTACGAGCAGTACTTC; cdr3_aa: CASSAPNAPSYEQYF
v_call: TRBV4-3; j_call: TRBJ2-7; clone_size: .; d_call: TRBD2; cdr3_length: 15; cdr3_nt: TGCGCCAGCAGCCAAGGACTAGCGGCCTACTACGAGCAGTACTTC; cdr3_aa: CASSQGLAAYYEQYF
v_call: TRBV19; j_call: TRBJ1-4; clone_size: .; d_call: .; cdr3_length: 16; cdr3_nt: TGTGCCAGTAGTATGGCCCCGCCCACGCTCCATGAAAAACTGTTTTTT; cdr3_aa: CASSMAPPTLHEKLFF
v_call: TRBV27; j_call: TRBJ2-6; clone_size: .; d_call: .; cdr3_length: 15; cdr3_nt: TGTGCCAGCAGTCCCCCCCGAATTGGGGCCAACGTCCTGACTTTC; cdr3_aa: CASSPPRIGANVLTF
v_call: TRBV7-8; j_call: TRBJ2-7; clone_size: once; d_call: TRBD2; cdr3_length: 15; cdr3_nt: TGTGCCAGCAGCTCATCCCCCGGGACTAGCTCCGAGCAGTACTTC; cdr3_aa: CASSSSPGTSSEQYF
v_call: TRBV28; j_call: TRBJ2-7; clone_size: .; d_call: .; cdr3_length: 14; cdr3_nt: TGTGCCAGCAGTTTCCTCGTTCCCCCCTACGAGCAGTACTTC; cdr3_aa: CASSFLVPPYEQYF
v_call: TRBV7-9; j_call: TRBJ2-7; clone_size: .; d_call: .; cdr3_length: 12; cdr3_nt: TGTGCCAGCAGCTTAGGGACGCGCGAGCAGTACTTC; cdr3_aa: CASSLGTREQYF
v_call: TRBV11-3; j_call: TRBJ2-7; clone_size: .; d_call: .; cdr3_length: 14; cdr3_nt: TGTGCCAGCAGTCCACGCGAGGGACCCTACGAGCAGTACTTC; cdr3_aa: CASSPREGPYEQYF
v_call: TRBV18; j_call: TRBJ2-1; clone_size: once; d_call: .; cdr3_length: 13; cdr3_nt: TGTGCCAGCTCCCCGGGGAGTAATTCGTTTCAGTTCTTC; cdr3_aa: CASSPGSNSFQFF
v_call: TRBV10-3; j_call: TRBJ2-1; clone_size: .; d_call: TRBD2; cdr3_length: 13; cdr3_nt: TGTGCCAACCAGACTAGCGGGGGCAAAGCAGAGTTCTTC; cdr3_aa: CANQTSGGKAEFF
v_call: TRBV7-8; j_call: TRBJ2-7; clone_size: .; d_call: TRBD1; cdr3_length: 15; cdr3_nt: TGTGCCAGCAGCCTGAGGGACAGCCTCTCCTACGAGCAGTACTTC; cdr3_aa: CASSLRDSLSYEQYF
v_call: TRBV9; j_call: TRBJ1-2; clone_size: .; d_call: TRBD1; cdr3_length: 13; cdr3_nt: TGTGCCAGCAGGTCAGGGACAGACTATGGCTACACCTTC; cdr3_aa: CASRSGTDYGYTF
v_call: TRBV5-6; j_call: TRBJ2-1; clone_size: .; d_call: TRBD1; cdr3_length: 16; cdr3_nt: TGTGCCAGCAGCTGGGGACAGTCCGGCCCATACAATGAGCAGTTCTTC; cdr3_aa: CASSWGQSGPYNEQFF
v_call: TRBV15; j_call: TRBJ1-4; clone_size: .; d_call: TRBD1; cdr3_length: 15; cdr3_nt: TGTGCCACCAGCGGACGGACAGGGCTAGATGAAAAACTGTTTTTT; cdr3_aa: CATSGRTGLDEKLFF
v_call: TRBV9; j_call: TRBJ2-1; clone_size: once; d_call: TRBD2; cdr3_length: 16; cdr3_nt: TGTGCCAGCAGCGTAGAAGGAGCGGGAGGTAAGAATGAGCAGTTCTTC; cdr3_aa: CASSVEGAGGKNEQFF
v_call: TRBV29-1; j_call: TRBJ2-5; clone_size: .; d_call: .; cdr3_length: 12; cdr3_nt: TGCAGCGGGGTGGGGGCCGCTAGTGACCAGTACTTC; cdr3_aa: CSGVGAASDQYF
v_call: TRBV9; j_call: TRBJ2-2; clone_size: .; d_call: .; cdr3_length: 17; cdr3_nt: TGTGCCAGCAGCGTAGGGGCCACCGGAGGGGTCACCGGGGAGCTGTTTTTT; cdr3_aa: CASSVGATGGVTGELFF